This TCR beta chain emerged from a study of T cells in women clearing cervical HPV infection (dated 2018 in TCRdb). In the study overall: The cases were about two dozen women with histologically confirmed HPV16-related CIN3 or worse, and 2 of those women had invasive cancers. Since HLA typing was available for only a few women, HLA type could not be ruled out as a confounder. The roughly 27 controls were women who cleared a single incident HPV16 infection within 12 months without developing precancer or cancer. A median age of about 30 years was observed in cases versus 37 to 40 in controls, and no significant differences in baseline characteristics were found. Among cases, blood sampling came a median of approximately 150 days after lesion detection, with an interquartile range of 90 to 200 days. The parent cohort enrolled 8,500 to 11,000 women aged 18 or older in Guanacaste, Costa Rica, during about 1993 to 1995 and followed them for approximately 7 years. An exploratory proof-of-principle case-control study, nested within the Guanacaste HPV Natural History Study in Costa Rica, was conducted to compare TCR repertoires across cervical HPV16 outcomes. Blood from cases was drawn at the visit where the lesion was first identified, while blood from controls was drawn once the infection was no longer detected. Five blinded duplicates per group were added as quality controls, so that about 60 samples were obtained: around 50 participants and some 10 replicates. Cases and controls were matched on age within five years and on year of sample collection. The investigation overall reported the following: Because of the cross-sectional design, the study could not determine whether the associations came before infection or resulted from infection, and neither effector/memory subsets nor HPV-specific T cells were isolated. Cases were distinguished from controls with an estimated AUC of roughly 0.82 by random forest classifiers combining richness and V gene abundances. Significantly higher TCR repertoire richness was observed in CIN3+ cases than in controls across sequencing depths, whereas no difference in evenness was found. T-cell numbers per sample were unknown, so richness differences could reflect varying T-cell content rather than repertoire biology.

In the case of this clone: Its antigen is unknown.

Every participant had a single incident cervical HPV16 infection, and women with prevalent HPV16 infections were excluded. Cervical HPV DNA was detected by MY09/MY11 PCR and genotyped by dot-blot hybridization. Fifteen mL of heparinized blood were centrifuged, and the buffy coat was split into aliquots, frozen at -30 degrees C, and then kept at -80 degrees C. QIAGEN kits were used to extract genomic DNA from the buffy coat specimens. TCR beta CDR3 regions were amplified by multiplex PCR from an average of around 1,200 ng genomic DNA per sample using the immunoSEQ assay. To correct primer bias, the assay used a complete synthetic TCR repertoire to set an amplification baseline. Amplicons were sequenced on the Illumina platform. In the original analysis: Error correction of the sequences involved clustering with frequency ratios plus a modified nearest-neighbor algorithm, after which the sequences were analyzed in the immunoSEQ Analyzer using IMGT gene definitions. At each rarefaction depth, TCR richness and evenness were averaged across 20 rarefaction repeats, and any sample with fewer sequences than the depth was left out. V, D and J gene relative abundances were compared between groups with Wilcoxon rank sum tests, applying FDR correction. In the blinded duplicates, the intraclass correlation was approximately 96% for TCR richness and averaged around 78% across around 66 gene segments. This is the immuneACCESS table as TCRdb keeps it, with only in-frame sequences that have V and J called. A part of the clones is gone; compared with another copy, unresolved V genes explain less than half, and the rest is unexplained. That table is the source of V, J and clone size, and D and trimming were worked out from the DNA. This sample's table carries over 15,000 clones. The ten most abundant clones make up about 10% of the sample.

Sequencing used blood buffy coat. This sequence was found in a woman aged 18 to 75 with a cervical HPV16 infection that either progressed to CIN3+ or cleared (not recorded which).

CDR3 DNA, as far as it was read: TGCAGCGTTGAGCAGGGGCTGAACACTGAA. Its translation is CSVEQGLNTE. The complete CDR3 sequence is CSVEQGLNTEAFF. The rearranged segments are TRBV29-1 and TRBJ1-1; the D gene is possibly TRBD1, with 6 bases matching. The read terminates 3 residues ahead of where the CDR3 ends, so the germline J gene completes it. The CDR3 covers 13 residues, taking in both the cysteine and the phenylalanine. The CDR3 was read in part: 30 bases, with the frame set at base 1. The germline V gene yields SQVTM for CDR1 and ANQGSEA for CDR2. V loses 3 bases, J loses 0 bases, and the germline ends lie 8 bases apart. Outside the CDR3, residues come from the reference TRBV29-1 and TRBJ1-1 proteins, so the full variable domain is: SAVISQKPSRDICQRGTSLTIQCQVDSQVTMMFWYRQQPGQSLTLIATANQGSEATYESGFVIDKFPISRPNLTFSTLTVSNMSPEDSSIYLCSVEQGLNTEAFFGQGTRLTVV.